What follows are 19 T cell receptor beta chains derived from one specimen sequenced in a study of post-analysis software for immune sequencing data. Study conclusions and caveats: The study found TRBV5-6, TRBV5-1 and TRBV20-1 among about five TRBV segments more frequent in patients than controls.

Every TCR beta cDNA library bore unique molecular identifiers. One entry per CDR3 protein, called by TCRdb with MiXCR from the PCR reads. The sample includes 650,000 to 900,000 distinct CDR3 sequences, roughly 46% of them seen just once. No cognate antigen is known for these TCRs. The sample taken for sequencing was blood. The receptors were sampled from a girl aged 10 to 17 with multiple sclerosis.

This clonotype was detected a few times. V is TRBV15 and J is TRBJ2-3; D possibly corresponds to TRBD2 (6 bases). CDR3 length: 14 amino acids. The V end lost 1 base, the J end lost 1 base, and 6 bases lay between the germline ends. Germline CDR1 LNHNV, CDR2 YYDKDF (reference sequence). The CDR3 loop is CATSRGRGTDTQYF. The CDR3 DNA sequence: TGTGCCACCAGCAGAGGGAGGGGCACAGATACGCAGTATTTT.

Notes on this clonotype: An end of the junction differs from the germline gene, which may be a read error. This chain connects TRBV7-9 to TRBJ2-7; the match to TRBD2 covers 11 bases. The CDR3 totals 17 residues. From germline, CDR1 is SEHNR and CDR2 FQNEAQ (reference sequence). The CDR3 DNA follows: TGTGCTAGCAGCTTTTCGATTCGACTAGCGGGATTCTACGAGCAGTACTTC. Translating gives CASSFSIRLAGFYEQYF. The full variable domain, its missing parts supplied by reference TRBV7-9 and TRBJ2-7, is DTGVSQNPRHKITKRGQNVTFRCDPISEHNRLYWYRQTLGQGPEFLTYFQNEAQLEKSRLLSDRFSAERPKGSFSTLEIQRTEQGDSAMYLCASSFSIRLAGFYEQYFGPGTRLTVT.

The J gene is TRBJ2-3, the V gene TRBV7-8; 7 bases map to TRBD2. V lost 2 bases to trimming and J lost 6 bases; unmatched junction nucleotides: 11. Per germline, CDR1 SGHVS and CDR2 FQNEAQ. CDR3 length: 16 residues. In nucleotides, the CDR3 is TGTGCCAGCAGCTTAAAGCGGGACGGATATGGGGATACGCAGTATTTT. Protein: CASSLKRDGYGDTQYF.

This rearrangement joins TRBV6-2 or TRBV6-3 to TRBJ2-7, with D perhaps being TRBD1 or TRBD2 (5 bases each). The CDR3 totals 13 residues. Looked up from germline, CDR1 is MNHEY and CDR2 is SVGEGT. The V end was cut by 4 bases, the J end by 6 bases, with 13 bases between. CDR3 coding DNA: TGTGCCAGCAGTTTTATAGGGACCGGCGAGCAGTACTTC. This codes for CASSFIGTGEQYF.

This sequence joins TRBV5-6 and TRBJ1-2; D might be TRBD1 (6 bases). There are 15 residues in the CDR3. V lost 0 bases and J lost 7, with 16 bases in between. Germline CDR1 SGHDT, CDR2 YYEEEE. The CDR3 nucleotides are TGTGCCAGCAGCTTGGCTCAGGGGACCCACTTTGGCTACACCTTC. This encodes CASSLAQGTHFGYTF.

This clonotype was found a few times. V usage is TRBV20-1 and J usage is TRBJ2-4; 13 nucleotides align to TRBD2. Germline CDR1 is DFQATT and CDR2 is SNEGSKA (reference sequence). Trimming took 3 bases from V and 7 from J; bases not matched to a gene: 3. This CDR3 has 14 amino acids. The DNA for the CDR3 is TGCAGTGCTAGTACGGGACTAGCGGGGAACATTCAGTACTTC. It encodes CSASTGLAGNIQYF.

This clonotype was seen only a few times. The chain's CDR3 is CASSGSSGSYEQYF. The CDR3 DNA sequence: TGTGCCAGCAGTGGTTCTAGCGGATCCTACGAGCAGTACTTC. The V gene is TRBV6-6, the J gene TRBJ2-7; 7 bases align to TRBD2. Unmatched junction bases numbered 5, after V lost 5 bases and J lost 1 base. Looked up from germline, CDR1 is MNHNY and CDR2 is SVGAGI (reference sequence). The CDR3 runs to 14 residues.

This clonotype was found once. This chain joins TRBV12-3 or TRBV12-4 and TRBJ2-3; D may be TRBD2 (5 bases). Trimming took off 6 bases at V and 6 bases at J, with 16 bases between the two ends. This CDR3 has 14 residues. The CDR3, as DNA: TGTGCCAGCAGGGCGGGTAGGCGGAGGGATACGCAGTATTTT. Amino acids: CASRAGRRRDTQYF.

The chain recombines TRBV4-1 with TRBJ2-1; 11 nucleotides align to TRBD2. The junction had 9 bases not matched to a gene; V was cut back by 0 bases and J by 5 bases. Germline CDR1 reads MGHRA; CDR2 reads YSYEKL. The CDR3 is made up of 18 amino acids. The CDR3 region has the DNA TGCGCCAGCAGCCAAGATGGGTTAGCGGGAGGGCTCAACAATGAGCAGTTCTTC. Translation gives CASSQDGLAGGLNNEQFF.

The gene calls are TRBV12-3 or TRBV12-4 and TRBJ2-5, with 16 bases aligning to TRBD2. This CDR3 contains 18 residues. V shed 7 bases and J 4 bases; nucleotides not matched to a gene: 12. The CDR3 DNA is TGTGCCAGCACCTCAACGGGACTAGCGGGAGGGCCGGTAGAGACCCAGTACTTC. Amino acids: CASTSTGLAGGPVETQYF.

The rearrangement uses TRBV20-1 and TRBJ1-1, with D perhaps matching TRBD1 (6 bases). Trimming shortened V by 7 bases and J by 10 bases, and 16 bases separated the two germline ends. CDR1 DFQATT and CDR2 SNEGSKA come from the germline V gene (reference sequence). The CDR3 is 11 amino acids. The CDR3 nucleotides read TGCAGTGTCAGGGGAGCCGACAGAGCTTTCTTT. Translated: CSVRGADRAFF.

This chain joins TRBV12-3 or TRBV12-4 and TRBJ2-1, with D perhaps TRBD2 (5 bases). V lost 5 bases and J lost 7, with 18 bases in between. The CDR3 is 15 amino acids. The chain's CDR3 is CASSPFPLVGNEQFF. CDR3 in DNA: TGTGCCAGCAGTCCCTTTCCACTAGTTGGAAATGAGCAGTTCTTC.

This clonotype was picked up a small number of times. The chain has TRBV5-1 and TRBJ2-5; D may match TRBD1 or TRBD2 (5 bases each). Germline V gene data show CDR1 as SGHRS and CDR2 as YFSETQ. Trimming stripped 3 bases from V and 2 bases from J, with 14 bases between. This CDR3 comprises 15 residues. The CDR3 loop is CASSYRDGKQETQYF. As DNA, the CDR3 is TGCGCCAGCAGCTACCGGGACGGAAAACAAGAGACCCAGTACTTC.

This clonotype was observed a handful of times. The junction shows a germline mismatch at one end, possibly a read error. V gene TRBV2 combines with J gene TRBJ1-5; a weak D match, TRBD1 (5 bases). The CDR3 loop spans 16 amino acids. Germline V lookup: CDR1 SNHLY, CDR2 FYNNEI. DNA of the CDR3: TGTGCCAGCGGTGAGCCGGGGGGTGATTCGAATCAGCCCCAGCATTTT. Translating gives CASGEPGGDSNQPQHF.

This clonotype has more than one count but fewer than ten. V gene TRBV5-1 combines with J gene TRBJ1-2; 8 nucleotides line up with TRBD1. CDR1 is SGHRS and CDR2 is YFSETQ in the germline V gene. The CDR3 runs 16 residues. After removal of 4 bases from V and 4 bases from J, the junction contained 12 bases not matched to a gene. CDR3 sequence reads: CASSTGTGKRGYGYTF. Here the CDR3 DNA reads TGCGCCAGCAGCACCGGGACAGGAAAACGGGGCTATGGCTACACCTTC.

This chain joins TRBV29-1 and TRBJ2-3, with D unclear. The CDR3 has 16 residues. CDR1 is SQVTM and CDR2 is ANQGSEA in the germline V gene. Trimming cost V 4 bases and J 0 bases, with 17 bases left between them. The CDR3 DNA reads as TGCAGCGTTGTAGAAAGTGCGGTTGCCAGCACAGATACGCAGTATTTT. Its translation is CSVVESAVASTDTQYF.

This clonotype was detected once. J is TRBJ2-7 and V is TRBV6-6, with TRBD2 as a possible D gene (6 bases). The germline V gene encodes CDR1 MNHNY and CDR2 SVGAGI (reference sequence). V was pared by 4 bases and J by 0 bases, with 16 bases between. The CDR3 covers 16 residues. The CDR3: CASSSLGTSYSYEQYF. CDR3 DNA: TGTGCCAGCAGTTCCCTCGGGACTTCCTACTCCTACGAGCAGTACTTC.

The chain links TRBV27 to TRBJ2-3; 9 nucleotides align to TRBD1. V was clipped by 4 bases and J by 4 bases; unmatched bases: 6. CDR1 is MNHEY and CDR2 is SMNVEV in the germline V gene (reference sequence). CDR3 length equals 15 residues. The DNA of the CDR3 is TGTGCCAGCAGTTCCTCGGGACAGGGATCAGATACGCAGTATTTT. Residues: CASSSSGQGSDTQYF.

The rearrangement uses TRBV27 and TRBJ2-5; D gene unclear. The DNA end is more similar to TRBJ2-7, so the J call may be wrong. CDR1 is MNHEY and CDR2 is SMNVEV in the germline V gene (reference sequence). This CDR3 is 16 amino acids long. For the CDR3, the DNA is TGTGCCAGCAGTTTATCGACCCCATGGGCCGGGTACGAGCAGTACTTC. Amino acids: CASSLSTPWAGYEQYF.